These 17 T cell receptor beta chains share one sample of origin, sequenced in a study of shared clonotypes between healthy human individuals. The data were produced by immunoSEQ multiplex PCR, yet TCRdb's version contains in-frame clones alone and is incomplete. Among 550,000 to 800,000 clones, around 90% were seen once, and the ten largest hold more than 30%. The sample comprised memory CD8+ T cells from PBMCs. Subset here: CD45RO+ cells pooled with CCR7-negative TemRA cells. The receptors come from a man aged 18 to 30 in good health. Some clones in this sample may be carry-over from other donors' samples.

The gene calls are TRBV5-1 and TRBJ2-7; D is ambiguous. CDR1 is SGHRS and CDR2 is YFSETQ in the germline V gene. The CDR3 consists of 13 residues. Trimming took off 0 bases at V and 5 bases at J, with 9 bases between the two ends. CDR3 in amino acids: CASSLASANEQYF. Written as DNA, the CDR3 is TGCGCCAGCAGCTTGGCCTCAGCTAACGAGCAGTACTTC.

The chain combines TRBV2 with TRBJ1-4; D gene uncertain. Germline V gives CDR1 SNHLY, CDR2 FYNNEI. V lost 5 bases, J lost 7 bases, and 23 bases lay in between. This CDR3 is built from 17 residues. CDR3 region: CASSHPPQGKFREKLFF. The DNA of the CDR3 is TGTGCCAGCAGTCACCCGCCTCAAGGGAAGTTTCGTGAAAAACTGTTTTTT. Combining the CDR3 with reference TRBV2 and TRBJ1-4 gives the whole variable domain EPEVTQTPSHQVTQMGQEVILRCVPISNHLYFYWYRQILGQKVEFLVSFYNNEISEKSEIFDDQFSVERPDGSNFTLKIRSTKLEDSAMYFCASSHPPQGKFREKLFFGSGTQLSVL.

This chain uses TRBV5-1 with TRBJ1-2, with D hard to call. The CDR3 contains 10 residues. V lost 4 bases to trimming and J lost 6 bases, with 4 bases between them. Germline V gene sequence: CDR1 SGHRS, CDR2 YFSETQ. The CDR3 bases are TGCGCCAGCAGCGCCCATGGCTACACCTTC. The encoded protein is CASSAHGYTF.

The chain uses TRBV6-5 and TRBJ2-1, with 7 bases matching TRBD2. The germline CDR1 and CDR2 sequences are MNHEY and SVGAGI. After removal of 2 bases from V and 4 bases from J, the junction contained 5 bases not matched to a gene. This CDR3 spans 15 amino acids. The CDR3 coding sequence is TGTGCCAGCAGTTACGCGGCTAGCGGTTACAATGAGCAGTTCTTC. Encoded protein: CASSYAASGYNEQFF.

V gene TRBV5-6 combines with J gene TRBJ2-6, with 16 bases lining up with TRBD2. The CDR3 consists of 18 residues. The trim removed 3 bases at V and 3 bases at J, leaving 3 bases unmatched. Germline CDR1 SGHDT, CDR2 YYEEEE. The CDR3 region has the DNA TGTGCCAGCAGCTCGGGACTAGCGGGAGGGTTTGGGGCCAACGTCCTGACTTTC. Its protein product is CASSSGLAGGFGANVLTF.

This clone was seen only once. The chain uses TRBV15 and TRBJ1-3, with a possible D match to TRBD1 (5 bases). Germline assignment: CDR1 LNHNV and CDR2 YYDKDF (reference sequence). CDR3 length: 17 residues. The V end was cut by 0 bases, the J end by 0 bases, with 12 bases between. CDR3 sequence reads: CATSRDRGVYSGNTIYF. The CDR3 nucleotides read TGTGCCACCAGCAGAGATCGGGGCGTTTACTCTGGAAACACCATATATTTT.

This clone was seen just once. The V gene is TRBV20-1, the J gene TRBJ1-2; D remains unclear. The V gene's germline CDR1 is DFQATT and CDR2 SNEGSKA (reference sequence). This CDR3 contains 9 residues. This chain's CDR3 is CSGRGVYTF. The CDR3 DNA follows: TGCAGCGGGCGTGGGGTCTACACCTTC.

This clone was counted once. This chain connects TRBV15 to TRBJ2-1, with 15 bases aligning to TRBD2. Germline loops: CDR1 LNHNV, CDR2 YYDKDF (reference sequence). V lost 3 bases and J lost 8; bases outside the gene matches: 5. There are 16 residues in the CDR3. DNA of the CDR3: TGTGCCACCAGCAGGTCCGGACTAGCGGGAGGGTATGAGCAGTTCTTC. It encodes CATSRSGLAGGYEQFF.

The V gene is TRBV27, the J gene TRBJ2-3; TRBD1 is a possible D gene (7 bases). There are 18 residues in the CDR3. The germline gives CDR1 MNHEY, CDR2 SMNVEV (reference sequence). V gave up 5 bases and J gave up 5 bases, with 26 bases separating them. The DNA of the CDR3 is TGTGCCAGCAGTCCGGGAGAAACGATCAGGGGGTTCAGAGATACGCAGTATTTT. Amino acid sequence: CASSPGETIRGFRDTQYF.

The CDR3 loop reads CASSWGSTIYNEQFF. In DNA, the CDR3 is TGTGCCAGCAGTTGGGGATCCACAATCTACAATGAGCAGTTCTTC. The J gene is TRBJ2-1, the V gene TRBV27; no clear D gene. The CDR3 totals 15 residues. Germline CDR1 is MNHEY and CDR2 is SMNVEV (reference sequence). V was shortened by 4 bases and J by 3 bases, with 13 bases between the two germline ends.

The chain employs TRBV11-2 and TRBJ2-2; no reliable D call. Per the germline V gene, CDR1 is SGHAT and CDR2 is FQNNGV. This CDR3 is 15 amino acids long. Trimming removed 1 base at V and 0 bases at J, with 6 bases between. The CDR3 reads CASSLVRANTGELFF. The CDR3 DNA reads TGTGCCAGCAGCTTAGTCCGGGCGAACACCGGGGAGCTGTTTTTT.

The CDR3: CASSLDPDPGGEAFF. CDR3 coding DNA: TGTGCCAGCAGTTTAGATCCCGACCCGGGGGGTGAAGCTTTCTTT. This chain joins TRBV28 and TRBJ1-1, with TRBD1 as a possible D gene (5 bases). Germline V gene sequence: CDR1 MDHEN, CDR2 SYDVKM. CDR3 length: 15 residues. The germline V and J ends were trimmed by 2 bases and 7 bases, with 17 bases remaining between them.

The chain combines TRBV6-1 with TRBJ2-6; D might be TRBD2 (6 bases). The length of the CDR3 is 16 residues. Germline CDR1 reads MNHNS; CDR2 reads SASEGT. V gave up 4 bases and J gave up 0 bases, with 10 bases separating them. The CDR3 coding sequence is TGTGCCAGCAGTGTGTTGGGGGGCTCTGGGGCCAACGTCCTGACTTTC. Protein product: CASSVLGGSGANVLTF.

The rearrangement links TRBV10-1 to TRBJ2-1; 8 bases map to TRBD2. The germline CDR1 and CDR2 sequences are WNHNN and SYGVQD (reference sequence). After removal of 4 bases from V and 7 bases from J, the junction contained 12 bases not matched to a gene. The CDR3 totals 16 residues. CDR3 residues: CASSGSEAGAANEQFF. The CDR3 coding sequence is TGCGCCAGCAGTGGTAGCGAAGCGGGAGCTGCAAATGAGCAGTTCTTC.

The chain is built from TRBV5-1 and TRBJ2-5, with 10 bases that match TRBD2. The last part of the DNA fits TRBJ2-7 better; the J call may be wrong. This CDR3 has 15 amino acids. The germline CDR1 and CDR2 sequences are SGHRS and YFSETQ. The CDR3 bases are TGCGCCAGCAGCCTCGGGGCTAGCGGGAGCATCGAGCAGTACTTC. It specifies CASSLGASGSIEQYF.

V gene TRBV28 combines with J gene TRBJ1-2; the match to TRBD1 covers 8 bases. Trimming at V came to 6 bases and at J to 3 bases, leaving 9 bases not matched to a gene. Germline assignment: CDR1 MDHEN and CDR2 SYDVKM. CDR3 length: 15 amino acids. The CDR3 DNA reads TGTGCCAGCAGGGTACTCCAGGGGGCCCACTATGGCTACACCTTC. It is translated as CASRVLQGAHYGYTF.

The chain combines TRBV4-3 with TRBJ2-7; D may be TRBD1 (5 bases). The germline V gene has CDR1 LGHNA and CDR2 YSLEER. Trimming removed 0 bases from V and 3 bases from J, with 12 bases in between. This CDR3 has 15 amino acids. DNA of the CDR3: TGCGCCAGCAGCCAAGATAGGGGAATACGCTACGAGCAGTACTTC. Translating gives CASSQDRGIRYEQYF.